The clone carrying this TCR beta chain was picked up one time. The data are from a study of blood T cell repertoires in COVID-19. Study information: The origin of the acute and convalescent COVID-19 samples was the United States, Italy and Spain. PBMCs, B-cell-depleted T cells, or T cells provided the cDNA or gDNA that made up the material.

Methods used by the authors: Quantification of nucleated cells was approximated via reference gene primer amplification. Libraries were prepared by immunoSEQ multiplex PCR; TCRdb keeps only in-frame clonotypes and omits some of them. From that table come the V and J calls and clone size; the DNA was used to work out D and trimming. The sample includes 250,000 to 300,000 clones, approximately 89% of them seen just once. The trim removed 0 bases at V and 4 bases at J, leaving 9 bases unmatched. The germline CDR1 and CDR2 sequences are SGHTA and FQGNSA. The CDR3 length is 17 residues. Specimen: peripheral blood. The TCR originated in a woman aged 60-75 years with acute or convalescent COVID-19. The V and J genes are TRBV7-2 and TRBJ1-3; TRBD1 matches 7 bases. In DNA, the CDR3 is TGTGCCAGCAGCTTAGCTAGTACAGGGGCTGAAGGAAACACCATATATTTT. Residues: CASSLASTGAEGNTIYF.